Shown below are 25 T cell receptor beta chains from a single sample sequenced in a study of T cells in localized non-small cell lung cancer. Clones were sequenced by immunoSEQ multiplex PCR, and TCRdb holds only the in-frame ones, with some missing. The sample gives about 28,000 clones, 85% to 90% of which show up once; around 2.8% is in the top ten. The sequenced sample was peripheral blood, obtained before any cancer treatment. These receptors all stem from a woman aged 18 to 49 with stage I lung adenocarcinoma.

CDR3: CASSFEGREGELFF. Written as DNA, the CDR3 is TGTGCCAGCAGCTTCGAAGGGAGGGAGGGGGAGCTGTTTTTT. The J gene is TRBJ2-2, the V gene TRBV7-7; 7 nucleotides align to TRBD2. The J segment lost 8 bases and the V segment lost 3 bases, leaving 6 bases of the junction unmatched. Germline-derived CDR1 and CDR2 are SSHAT and FNYEAQ (reference sequence). The CDR3 loop spans 14 amino acids.

The table lists this clone with a few counts. The chain has TRBV5-6 and TRBJ2-7; D uncertain. CDR1 and CDR2 (germline): SGHDT, YYEEEE. Trimming removed 0 bases at V and 5 bases at J, with 6 bases between. This CDR3 comprises 12 residues. The CDR3: CASSLVGNEQYF. CDR3 sequence (DNA): TGTGCCAGCAGCTTGGTAGGGAACGAGCAGTACTTC.

The chain couples TRBV28 to TRBJ2-1, with 7 positions matching TRBD2. Per germline, CDR1 MDHEN and CDR2 SYDVKM. J was trimmed by 5 bases and V by 5 bases; bases with no gene match: 9. This CDR3 has 15 amino acids. The CDR3 DNA reads as TGTGCCAGCAGTCTTGGACTAGGTACCCACAATGAGCAGTTCTTC. Encoded protein: CASSLGLGTHNEQFF.

This clone was detected only once. J is TRBJ2-5 and V is TRBV4-3; D is unclear. Germline V gene lookup returns CDR1 LGHNA and CDR2 YSLEER. The CDR3 is 13 amino acids. V shed 3 bases and J shed 3 bases, with 8 bases lying between them. Written as DNA, the CDR3 is TGCGCCAGCAGCCACTTTGTCAAAGAGACCCAGTACTTC. Its translation: CASSHFVKETQYF.

The chain is built from TRBV28 and TRBJ1-5; no reliable D call. CDR3 size: 15 residues. The V end was cut by 6 bases, the J end by 2 bases, with 14 bases between. The germline CDR1 and CDR2 sequences are MDHEN and SYDVKM. This CDR3 is CASSLDSGGNQPQHF. The CDR3 DNA reads TGTGCCAGCAGCCTGGATTCAGGTGGCAATCAGCCCCAGCATTTT.

The chain carries TRBV4-3 and TRBJ1-1; 9 bases fit TRBD1. Germline assignment: CDR1 LGHNA and CDR2 YSLEER. V was pared by 1 base and J by 9 bases, with 6 bases of the junction left unmatched. This CDR3 comprises 14 residues. The CDR3 region is CASSQAGNRGQAFF. The CDR3 nucleotides are TGCGCCAGCAGCCAAGCAGGGAACAGGGGGCAAGCTTTCTTT.

The J gene is TRBJ2-3, the V gene TRBV15; 11 bases match TRBD1. Germline CDR1 is LNHNV and CDR2 is YYDKDF (reference sequence). The CDR3 runs to 16 residues. Trimming removed 3 bases from V and 5 bases from J; junction bases left unmatched: 7. Here the CDR3 DNA reads TGTGCCACCAGCAGGCCCGGGACAGGGGGTTTAGATACGCAGTATTTT. Its translation: CATSRPGTGGLDTQYF.

V and J are TRBV5-6 and TRBJ1-5; D is possibly TRBD1 (5 bases). Germline values: CDR1 SGHDT, CDR2 YYEEEE. The germline V and J ends were trimmed by 1 base and 5 bases, with 13 bases remaining between them. The length of the CDR3 is 15 residues. In nucleotides, the CDR3 is TGTGCCAGCAGCTTGAGTGGAGGAGGGGATCAGCCCCAGCATTTT. Protein product: CASSLSGGGDQPQHF.

The gene calls are TRBV7-2 and TRBJ2-2; 10 nucleotides match TRBD2. CDR1 is SGHTA and CDR2 is FQGNSA in the germline V gene. V lost 4 bases to trimming and J lost 5 bases; unmatched junction nucleotides: 7. This CDR3 comprises 16 residues. The CDR3 DNA reads as TGTGCCAGCAGCTCCTCAGCGGGAGGGAGGACCGGGGAGCTGTTTTTT. This gives the protein CASSSSAGGRTGELFF.

This clone has just one count. The rearrangement joins TRBV7-2 to TRBJ2-5; the D gene is possibly TRBD2 (7 bases). The CDR3 runs 16 residues. The germline gives CDR1 SGHTA, CDR2 FQGNSA. V was shortened by 7 bases and J by 5 bases, with 23 bases between the two germline ends. The CDR3 reads CASTPGGGGGIETQYF. CDR3 DNA: TGTGCCAGCACCCCTGGGGGGGGCGGTGGCATCGAGACCCAGTACTTC.

CDR3 sequence (DNA): TGCAGCGGGGGCGGTGGGCAGGAGACCCAGTACTTC. Its translation is CSGGGGQETQYF. This chain uses TRBV29-1 with TRBJ2-5; maybe TRBD1 (5 bases). The CDR3 is made up of 12 amino acids. Trimming pared 7 bases from V and 5 bases from J, leaving 14 bases between. Germline V lookup: CDR1 SQVTM, CDR2 ANQGSEA.

The V and J genes are TRBV5-1 and TRBJ1-1; D is ambiguous. Germline assignment: CDR1 SGHRS and CDR2 YFSETQ. Trimming pared 4 bases from V and 11 bases from J, leaving 15 bases between. The length of the CDR3 is 12 residues. The CDR3 sequence: CASSDDGGFAFF. In DNA, the CDR3 is TGCGCCAGCAGCGACGACGGTGGGTTCGCTTTCTTT.

This clone came up once. This chain's CDR3 is CASSGGDRSLEAFF. In nucleotides, the CDR3 is TGCGCCAGCAGCGGGGGGGACAGGTCCCTTGAAGCTTTCTTT. The rearrangement uses TRBV5-1 and TRBJ1-1; 8 bases map to TRBD1. This CDR3 contains 14 residues. Per germline, CDR1 SGHRS and CDR2 YFSETQ. The V and J ends lost 4 bases and 7 bases, in that order; junction bases with no gene match: 9.

The V and J genes are TRBV9 and TRBJ1-5; D uncertain. Germline assignment: CDR1 SGDLS and CDR2 YYNGEE. The CDR3 is 15 amino acids. The V end was cut by 0 bases, the J end by 4 bases, with 11 bases between. The CDR3 loop reads CASSVEEGENQPQHF. As DNA, the CDR3 is TGTGCCAGCAGCGTAGAGGAGGGAGAAAATCAGCCCCAGCATTTT. Together with reference TRBV9 and TRBJ1-5, the CDR3 gives the full variable domain: DSGVTQTPKHLITATGQRVTLRCSPRSGDLSVYWYQQSLDQGLQFLIQYYNGEERAKGNILERFSAQQFPDLHSELNLSSLELGDSALYFCASSVEEGENQPQHFGDGTRLSIL.

The chain has TRBV13 and TRBJ1-1, with D possibly TRBD1 on 6 matching bases. CDR3 length equals 15 residues. Germline V gene lookup returns CDR1 PRHDT and CDR2 FYEKMQ (reference sequence). Trimming took off 4 bases at V and 3 bases at J, with 15 bases between the two ends. CDR3 sequence (DNA): TGTGCCAGCAGCTCAAAGGGGGGGTTGGACACTGAAGCTTTCTTT. It codes for CASSSKGGLDTEAFF.

The V call is TRBV4-1, the J call TRBJ1-1, with D possibly TRBD1 on 5 matching bases. The CDR3 extends over 14 amino acids. Germline assignment: CDR1 MGHRA and CDR2 YSYEKL. Trimming took off 1 base at V and 5 bases at J, with 11 bases between the two ends. CDR3: CASSQVGGRTEAFF. The CDR3 DNA reads as TGCGCCAGCAGCCAAGTTGGGGGTAGGACTGAAGCTTTCTTT.

Comment on this clone: Relative to the germline gene, one junction end is altered; a read error may explain this. The same CDR3 can be traced to other DNA sequences in this sample. The V call is TRBV7-7, the J call TRBJ2-5; 7 nucleotides line up with TRBD2. Germline V gives CDR1 SSHAT, CDR2 FNYEAQ (reference sequence). CDR3 size: 15 residues. This chain's CDR3 is CASSLGLAGVETQYF. DNA for the CDR3: TGTGCTAGCAGCTTAGGACTGGCGGGAGTGGAGACCCAGTACTTC. Filled out from reference TRBV7-7 and TRBJ2-5, the complete variable domain reads GAGVSQSPRYKVTKRGQDVTLRCDPISSHATLYWYQQALGQGPEFLTYFNYEAQPDKSGLPSDRFSAERPEGSISTLTIQRTEQRDSAMYRCASSLGLAGVETQYFGPGTRLLVL.

The J gene is TRBJ1-1, the V gene TRBV7-2, with 7 bases lining up with TRBD1. The CDR3 has 14 residues. Germline-derived CDR1 and CDR2 are SGHTA and FQGNSA. V trimming: 5 bases; J trimming: 4 bases; junction bases outside the gene matches: 7. The CDR3 nucleotides read TGTGCCAGCAGCCACCCAGGGGGTGCCACTGAAGCTTTCTTT. Its translation is CASSHPGGATEAFF.

The chain is built from TRBV6-1 and TRBJ2-5; 11 nucleotides line up with TRBD2. The length of the CDR3 is 15 residues. V lost 5 bases, J lost 4 bases, and 6 bases stayed unmatched. Germline V gene data show CDR1 as MNHNS and CDR2 as SASEGT. This CDR3 is CASSSYTSGRETQYF. The CDR3 DNA follows: TGTGCCAGCAGTTCCTATACTAGCGGGAGAGAGACCCAGTACTTC.

The chain couples TRBV7-9 to TRBJ2-5; 7 bases agree with TRBD1. This CDR3 has 12 residues. V shed 4 bases, J shed 4 bases, and the junction held 0 bases outside the gene matches. CDR1 is SEHNR, CDR2 FQNEAQ, per germline (reference sequence). CDR3: CASSSGGETQYF. The CDR3 nucleotides are TGTGCCAGCAGCTCAGGGGGAGAGACCCAGTACTTC.

Regarding this clone: At one boundary the junction diverges from the germline segment, which might be a read error. The chain links TRBV7-9 to TRBJ1-2, with 7 bases that match TRBD1. The CDR3 runs 17 residues. The germline CDR1 and CDR2 sequences are SEHNR and FQNEAQ (reference sequence). CDR3: CASSFTGANASKYGYTF. The CDR3 nucleotides are TGTGCCAGCAGCTTCACAGGGGCTAACGCATCTAAATATGGCTACACCTTC.

In DNA, the CDR3 is TGTGCCAGTTACTCTGTGGGAAACACCATATATTTT. Translated, it gives CASYSVGNTIYF. This chain connects TRBV19 to TRBJ1-3; the D is unclear. Germline assignment: CDR1 LNHDA and CDR2 SQIVND (reference sequence). V was cut by 8 bases and J by 4 bases, with 9 bases left in between. This CDR3 region has 12 residues.

The chain joins TRBV29-1 to TRBJ2-3; 8 bases match TRBD2. The germline V gene has CDR1 SQVTM and CDR2 ANQGSEA. V was clipped by 5 bases and J by 1 base; unmatched bases: 8. The CDR3 is made up of 15 amino acids. CDR3 DNA: TGCAGCGTTCGGGCCGTGACTAGCGGCACAGATACGCAGTATTTT. This gives the protein CSVRAVTSGTDTQYF.

As regards this clone: The germline gene is not matched at one end of the junction; a read error may be the cause. V gene TRBV7-6 combines with J gene TRBJ2-5; D not certain. The CDR3 has 13 residues. The germline gives CDR1 SGHVS, CDR2 FNYEAQ. In nucleotides, the CDR3 is TGTGCCAGCAGCCAAACGAATATAGAGAACCAGTACTTC. It specifies CASSQTNIENQYF.

The CDR3 spells CASSIPGAPTNTEAFF. CDR3 DNA sequence: TGTGCCAGTAGTATCCCGGGGGCCCCAACGAACACTGAAGCTTTCTTT. The gene calls are TRBV19 and TRBJ1-1; possible D gene TRBD1, 6 bases. There are 16 residues in the CDR3. Between the trimmed V and J ends, which lost 3 bases and 1 base, there was a span of 15 bases. CDR1 LNHDA and CDR2 SQIVND come from the germline V gene (reference sequence).